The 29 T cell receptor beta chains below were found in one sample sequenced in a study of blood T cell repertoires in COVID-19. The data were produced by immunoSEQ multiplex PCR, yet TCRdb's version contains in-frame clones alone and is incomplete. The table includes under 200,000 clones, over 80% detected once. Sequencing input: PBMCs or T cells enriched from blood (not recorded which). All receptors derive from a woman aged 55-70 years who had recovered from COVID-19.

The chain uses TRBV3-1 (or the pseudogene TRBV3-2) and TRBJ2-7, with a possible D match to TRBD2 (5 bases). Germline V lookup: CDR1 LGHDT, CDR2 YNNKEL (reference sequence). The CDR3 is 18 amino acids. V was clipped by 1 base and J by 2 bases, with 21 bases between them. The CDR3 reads CASSQGVGDPGYTYEQYF. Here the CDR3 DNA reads TGTGCCAGCAGCCAAGGGGTGGGCGACCCGGGATATACCTACGAGCAGTACTTC.

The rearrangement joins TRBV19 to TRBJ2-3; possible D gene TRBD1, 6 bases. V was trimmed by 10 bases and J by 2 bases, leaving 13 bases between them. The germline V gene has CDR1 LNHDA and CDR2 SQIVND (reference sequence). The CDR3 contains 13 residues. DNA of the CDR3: TGTGCCATCCAGGGGCAGAACACAGATACGCAGTATTTT. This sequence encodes CAIQGQNTDTQYF.

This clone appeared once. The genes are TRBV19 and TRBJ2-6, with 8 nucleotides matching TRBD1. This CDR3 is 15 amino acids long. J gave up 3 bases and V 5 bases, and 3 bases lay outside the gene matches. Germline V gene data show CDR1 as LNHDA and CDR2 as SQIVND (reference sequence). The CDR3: CASSRTGSGANVLTF. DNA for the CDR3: TGTGCCAGTAGTCGGACAGGGAGTGGGGCCAACGTCCTGACTTTC.

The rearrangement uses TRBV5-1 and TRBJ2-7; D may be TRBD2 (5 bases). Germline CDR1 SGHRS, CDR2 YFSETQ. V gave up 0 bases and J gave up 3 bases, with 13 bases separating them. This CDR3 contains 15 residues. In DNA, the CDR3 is TGCGCCAGCAGCTTGGAGGGAGTCACGGGCTACGAGCAGTACTTC. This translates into CASSLEGVTGYEQYF.

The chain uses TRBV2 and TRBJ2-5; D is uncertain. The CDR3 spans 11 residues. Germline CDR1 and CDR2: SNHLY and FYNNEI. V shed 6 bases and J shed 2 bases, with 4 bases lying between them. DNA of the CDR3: TGTGCCAGCAGACAACAAGAGACCCAGTACTTC. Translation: CASRQQETQYF. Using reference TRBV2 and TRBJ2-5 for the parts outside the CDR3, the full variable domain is EPEVTQTPSHQVTQMGQEVILRCVPISNHLYFYWYRQILGQKVEFLVSFYNNEISEKSEIFDDQFSVERPDGSNFTLKIRSTKLEDSAMYFCASRQQETQYFGPGTRLLVL.

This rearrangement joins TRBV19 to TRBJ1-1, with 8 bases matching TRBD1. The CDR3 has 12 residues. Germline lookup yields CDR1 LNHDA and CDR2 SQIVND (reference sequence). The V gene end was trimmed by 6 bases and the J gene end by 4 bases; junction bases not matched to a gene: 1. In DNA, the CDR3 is TGTGCCAGTAGCAGGGGGCTCACTGAAGCTTTCTTT. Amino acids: CASSRGLTEAFF. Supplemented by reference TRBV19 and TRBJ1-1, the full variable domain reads DGGITQSPKYLFRKEGQNVTLSCEQNLNHDAMYWYRQDPGQGLRLIYYSQIVNDFQKGDIAEGYSVSREKKESFPLTVTSAQKNPTAFYLCASSRGLTEAFFGQGTRLTVV.

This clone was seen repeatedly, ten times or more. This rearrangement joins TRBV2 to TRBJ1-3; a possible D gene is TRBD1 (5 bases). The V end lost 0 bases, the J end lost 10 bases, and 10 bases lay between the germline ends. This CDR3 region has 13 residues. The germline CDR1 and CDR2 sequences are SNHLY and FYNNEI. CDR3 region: CASSEAEGSTIYF. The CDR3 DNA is TGTGCCAGCAGTGAAGCGGAGGGGTCGACCATATATTTT.

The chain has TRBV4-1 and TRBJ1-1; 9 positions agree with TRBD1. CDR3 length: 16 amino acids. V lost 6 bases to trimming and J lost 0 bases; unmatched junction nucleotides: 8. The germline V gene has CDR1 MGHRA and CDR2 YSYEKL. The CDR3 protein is CASRSRQGDMNTEAFF. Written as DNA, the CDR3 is TGCGCCAGCAGATCAAGACAGGGGGACATGAACACTGAAGCTTTCTTT.

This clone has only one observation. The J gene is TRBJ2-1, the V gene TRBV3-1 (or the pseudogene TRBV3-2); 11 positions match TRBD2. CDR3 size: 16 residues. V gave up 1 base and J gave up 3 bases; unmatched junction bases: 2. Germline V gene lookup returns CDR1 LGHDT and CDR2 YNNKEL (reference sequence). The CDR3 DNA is TGTGCCAGCAGCCAAGGACTAGCGGGGAACTACAATGAGCAGTTCTTC. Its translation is CASSQGLAGNYNEQFF.

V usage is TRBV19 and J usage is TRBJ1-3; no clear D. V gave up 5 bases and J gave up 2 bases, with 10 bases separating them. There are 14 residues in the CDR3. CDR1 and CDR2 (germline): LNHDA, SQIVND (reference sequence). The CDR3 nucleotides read TGTGCCAGTAGTCCAATCGACACTGGAAACACCATATATTTT. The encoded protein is CASSPIDTGNTIYF.

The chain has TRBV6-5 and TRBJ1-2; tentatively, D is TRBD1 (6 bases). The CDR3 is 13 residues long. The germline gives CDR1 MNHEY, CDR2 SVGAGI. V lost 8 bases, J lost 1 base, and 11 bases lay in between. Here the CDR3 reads CASRTVHNYGYTF. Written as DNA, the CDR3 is TGTGCCAGCCGGACAGTACATAACTATGGCTACACCTTC.

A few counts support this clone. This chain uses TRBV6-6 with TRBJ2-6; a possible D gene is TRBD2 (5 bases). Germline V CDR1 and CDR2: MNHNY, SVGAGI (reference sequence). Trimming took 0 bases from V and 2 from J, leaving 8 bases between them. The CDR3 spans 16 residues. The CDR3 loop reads CASSYSAGTGANVLTF. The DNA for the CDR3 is TGTGCCAGCAGTTACTCGGCCGGGACTGGGGCCAACGTCCTGACTTTC.

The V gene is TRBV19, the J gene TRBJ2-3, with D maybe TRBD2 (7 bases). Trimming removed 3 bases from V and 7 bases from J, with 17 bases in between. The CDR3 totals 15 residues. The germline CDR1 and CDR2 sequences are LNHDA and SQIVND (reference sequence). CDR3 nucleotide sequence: TGTGCCAGTAGTATTGAGGGGGGGCTTCCTAATACGCAGTATTTT. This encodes CASSIEGGLPNTQYF. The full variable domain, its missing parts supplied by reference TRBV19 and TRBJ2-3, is DGGITQSPKYLFRKEGQNVTLSCEQNLNHDAMYWYRQDPGQGLRLIYYSQIVNDFQKGDIAEGYSVSREKKESFPLTVTSAQKNPTAFYLCASSIEGGLPNTQYFGPGTRLTVL.

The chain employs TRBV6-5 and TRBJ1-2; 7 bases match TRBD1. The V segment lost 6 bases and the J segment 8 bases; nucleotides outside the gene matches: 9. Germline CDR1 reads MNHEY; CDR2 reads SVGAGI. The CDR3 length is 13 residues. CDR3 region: CASRQTGRGGYTF. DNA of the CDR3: TGTGCCAGCAGACAGACAGGGCGAGGAGGCTACACCTTC.

The CDR3 spells CASSQDSAYEQYF. The CDR3 DNA sequence: TGCGCCAGCAGCCAAGATAGTGCCTACGAGCAGTACTTC. The chain has TRBV4-1 and TRBJ2-7; no definite D call. Germline V gene sequence: CDR1 MGHRA, CDR2 YSYEKL. The CDR3 extends over 13 amino acids. V was cut by 0 bases and J by 2 bases, with 5 bases left in between.

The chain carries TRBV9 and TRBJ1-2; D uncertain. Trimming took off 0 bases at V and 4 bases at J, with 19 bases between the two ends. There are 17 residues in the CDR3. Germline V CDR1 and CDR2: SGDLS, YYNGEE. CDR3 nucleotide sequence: TGTGCCAGCAGCGTAGATCCGGAGCCCAATCCGTTCTATGGCTACACCTTC. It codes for CASSVDPEPNPFYGYTF.

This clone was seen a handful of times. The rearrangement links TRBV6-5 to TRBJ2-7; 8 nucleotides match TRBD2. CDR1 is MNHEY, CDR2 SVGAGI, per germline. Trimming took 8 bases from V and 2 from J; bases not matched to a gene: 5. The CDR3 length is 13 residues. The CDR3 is CASAGTRPYEQYF. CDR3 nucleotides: TGTGCCAGCGCCGGGACTAGACCCTACGAGCAGTACTTC.

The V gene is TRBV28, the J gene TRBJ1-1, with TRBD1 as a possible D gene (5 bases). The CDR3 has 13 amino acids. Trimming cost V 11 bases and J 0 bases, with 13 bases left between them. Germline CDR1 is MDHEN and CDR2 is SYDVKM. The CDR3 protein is CAYSDTVNTEAFF. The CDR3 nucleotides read TGTGCCTATTCGGACACGGTGAACACTGAAGCTTTCTTT.

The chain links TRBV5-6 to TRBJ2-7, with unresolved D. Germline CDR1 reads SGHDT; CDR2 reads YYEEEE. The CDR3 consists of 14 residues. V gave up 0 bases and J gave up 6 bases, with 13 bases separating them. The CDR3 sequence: CASSLGSVRSEQYF. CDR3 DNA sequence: TGTGCCAGCAGCTTGGGGTCGGTACGGAGCGAGCAGTACTTC.

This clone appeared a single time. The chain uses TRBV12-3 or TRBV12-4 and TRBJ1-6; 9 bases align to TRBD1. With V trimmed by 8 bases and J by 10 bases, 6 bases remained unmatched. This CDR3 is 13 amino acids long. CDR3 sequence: CASAGQGGSPLHF. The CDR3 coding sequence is TGTGCCAGCGCGGGACAGGGAGGGTCACCCCTCCACTTT.

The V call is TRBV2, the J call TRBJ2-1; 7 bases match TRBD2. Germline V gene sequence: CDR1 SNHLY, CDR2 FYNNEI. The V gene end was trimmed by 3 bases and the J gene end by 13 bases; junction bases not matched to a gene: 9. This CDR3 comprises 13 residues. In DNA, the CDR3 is TGTGCCAGCAGTGAGAGCCGGGCGGGAGTCCAGTTCTTC. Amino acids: CASSESRAGVQFF.

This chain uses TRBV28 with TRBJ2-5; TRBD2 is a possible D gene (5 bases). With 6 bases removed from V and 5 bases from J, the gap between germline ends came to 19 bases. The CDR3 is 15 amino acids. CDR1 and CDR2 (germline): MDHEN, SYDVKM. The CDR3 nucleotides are TGTGCCAGCAGCCCACCCTACGGGGTGGGGGAGACCCAGTACTTC. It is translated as CASSPPYGVGETQYF.

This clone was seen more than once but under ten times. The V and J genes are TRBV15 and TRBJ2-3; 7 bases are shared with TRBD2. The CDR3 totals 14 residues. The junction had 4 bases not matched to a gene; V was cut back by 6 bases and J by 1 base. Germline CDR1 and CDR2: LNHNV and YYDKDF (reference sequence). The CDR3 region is CATSLLARTDTQYF. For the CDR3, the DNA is TGTGCCACCAGTTTACTAGCGCGCACAGATACGCAGTATTTT. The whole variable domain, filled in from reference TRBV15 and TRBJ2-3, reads DAMVIQNPRYQVTQFGKPVTLSCSQTLNHNVMYWYQQKSSQAPKLLFHYYDKDFNNEADTPDNFQSRRPNTSFCFLDIRSPGLGDTAMYLCATSLLARTDTQYFGPGTRLTVL.

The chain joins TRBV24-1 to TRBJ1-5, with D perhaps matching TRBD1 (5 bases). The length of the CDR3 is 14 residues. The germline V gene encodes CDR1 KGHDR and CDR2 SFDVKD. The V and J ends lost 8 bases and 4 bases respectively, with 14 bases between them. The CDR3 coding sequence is TGTGCCACCAAGGCCTCAGGGTCTAATCAGCCCCAGCATTTT. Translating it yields CATKASGSNQPQHF.

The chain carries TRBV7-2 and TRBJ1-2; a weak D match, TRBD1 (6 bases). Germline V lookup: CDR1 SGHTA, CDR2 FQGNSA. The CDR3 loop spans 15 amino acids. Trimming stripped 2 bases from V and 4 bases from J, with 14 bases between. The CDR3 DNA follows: TGTGCCAGCAGCTTACAACAGGGAATCATCTATGGCTACACCTTC. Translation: CASSLQQGIIYGYTF. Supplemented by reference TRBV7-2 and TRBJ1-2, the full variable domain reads GAGVSQSPSNKVTEKGKDVELRCDPISGHTALYWYRQSLGQGLEFLIYFQGNSAPDKSGLPSDRFSAERTGGSVSTLTIQRTQQEDSAVYLCASSLQQGIIYGYTFGSGTRLTVV.

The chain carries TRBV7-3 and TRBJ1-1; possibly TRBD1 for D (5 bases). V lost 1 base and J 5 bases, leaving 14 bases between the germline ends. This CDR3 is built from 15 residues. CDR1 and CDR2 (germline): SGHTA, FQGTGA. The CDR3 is CASSLMGQGRTEAFF. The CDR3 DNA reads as TGTGCCAGCAGCTTAATGGGTCAGGGAAGGACTGAAGCTTTCTTT.

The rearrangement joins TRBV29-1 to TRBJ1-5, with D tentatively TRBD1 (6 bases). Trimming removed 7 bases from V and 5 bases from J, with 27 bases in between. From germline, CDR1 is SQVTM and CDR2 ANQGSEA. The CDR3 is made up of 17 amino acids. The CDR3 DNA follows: TGCAGCGCCCGACGGGGGGCCTGTGGGTGCAGGTATCAGCCCCAGCATTTT. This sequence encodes CSARRGACGCRYQPQHF.

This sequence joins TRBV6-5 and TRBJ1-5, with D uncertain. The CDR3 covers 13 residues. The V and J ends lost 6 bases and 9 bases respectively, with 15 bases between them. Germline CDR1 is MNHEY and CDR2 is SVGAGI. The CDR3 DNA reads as TGTGCCAGCAGGGAGGGAACCCCGGGGCCCCAGCATTTT. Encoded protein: CASREGTPGPQHF.

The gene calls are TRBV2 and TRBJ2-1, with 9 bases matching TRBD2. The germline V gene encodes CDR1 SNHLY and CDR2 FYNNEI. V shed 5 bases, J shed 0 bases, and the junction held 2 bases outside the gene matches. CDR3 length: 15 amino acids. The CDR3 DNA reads TGTGCCAGCAGTTTAGCGGGGGACTCCTACAATGAGCAGTTCTTC. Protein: CASSLAGDSYNEQFF.